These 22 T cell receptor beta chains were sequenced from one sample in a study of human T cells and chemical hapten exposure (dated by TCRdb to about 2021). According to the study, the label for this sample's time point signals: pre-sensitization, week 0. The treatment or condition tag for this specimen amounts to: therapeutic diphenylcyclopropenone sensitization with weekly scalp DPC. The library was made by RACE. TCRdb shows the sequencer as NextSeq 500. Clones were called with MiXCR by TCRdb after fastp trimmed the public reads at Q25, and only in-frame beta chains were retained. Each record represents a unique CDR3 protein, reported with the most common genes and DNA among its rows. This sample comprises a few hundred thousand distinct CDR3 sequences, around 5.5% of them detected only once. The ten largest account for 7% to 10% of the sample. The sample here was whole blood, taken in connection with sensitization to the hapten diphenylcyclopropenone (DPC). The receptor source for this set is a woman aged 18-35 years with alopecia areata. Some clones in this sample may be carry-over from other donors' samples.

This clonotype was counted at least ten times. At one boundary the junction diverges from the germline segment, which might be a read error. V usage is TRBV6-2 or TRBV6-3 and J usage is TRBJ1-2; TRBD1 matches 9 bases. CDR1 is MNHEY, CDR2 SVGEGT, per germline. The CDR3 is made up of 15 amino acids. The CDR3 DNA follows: TGTGCCAGCAGTCACTCGACAGGGGGAAGCTATGGCTACACCTTC. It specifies CASSHSTGGSYGYTF.

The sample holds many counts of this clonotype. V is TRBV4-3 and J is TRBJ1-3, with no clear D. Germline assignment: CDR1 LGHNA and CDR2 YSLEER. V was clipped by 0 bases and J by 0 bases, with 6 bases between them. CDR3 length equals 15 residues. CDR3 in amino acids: CASSQDFVSGNTIYF. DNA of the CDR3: TGCGCCAGCAGCCAAGATTTTGTCTCTGGAAACACCATATATTTT.

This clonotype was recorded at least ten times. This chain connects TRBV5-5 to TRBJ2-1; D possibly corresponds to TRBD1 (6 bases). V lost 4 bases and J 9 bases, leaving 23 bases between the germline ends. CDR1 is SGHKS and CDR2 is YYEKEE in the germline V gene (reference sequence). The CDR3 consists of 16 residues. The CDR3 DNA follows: TGTGCCAGCAGCCCGAGACTACAGGGTATCGGTCCTGAGCAGTTCTTC. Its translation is CASSPRLQGIGPEQFF.

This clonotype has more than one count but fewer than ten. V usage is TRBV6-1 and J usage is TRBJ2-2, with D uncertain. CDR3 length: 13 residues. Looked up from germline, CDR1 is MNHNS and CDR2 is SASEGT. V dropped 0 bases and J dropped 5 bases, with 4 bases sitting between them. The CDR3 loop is CASSEAVTGELFF. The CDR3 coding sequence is TGTGCCAGCAGTGAAGCGGTGACCGGGGAGCTGTTTTTT.

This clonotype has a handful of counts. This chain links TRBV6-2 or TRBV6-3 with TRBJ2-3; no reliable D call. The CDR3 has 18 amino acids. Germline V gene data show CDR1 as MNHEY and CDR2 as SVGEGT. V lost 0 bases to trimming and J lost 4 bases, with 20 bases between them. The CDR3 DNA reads TGTGCCAGCAGTTACTCGAGTGTGAGCCTCGAGGTGTCAGATACGCAGTATTTT. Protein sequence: CASSYSSVSLEVSDTQYF.

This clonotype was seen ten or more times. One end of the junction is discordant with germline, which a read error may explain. The CDR3 sequence: CASSLGSGNTEAFF. CDR3 coding DNA: TGTGCCAGCAGCTTAGGGAGTGGGAACACTGAAGCTTTCTTT. The rearrangement uses TRBV5-1 and TRBJ1-1, with unresolved D. Germline CDR1 SGHRS, CDR2 YFSETQ. This CDR3 region has 14 residues.

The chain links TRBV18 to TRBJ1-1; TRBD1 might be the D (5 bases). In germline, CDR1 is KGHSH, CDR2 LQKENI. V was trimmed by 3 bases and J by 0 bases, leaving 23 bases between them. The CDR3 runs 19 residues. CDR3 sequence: CASSPLVIGRQTMNTEAFF. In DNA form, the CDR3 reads TGTGCCAGCTCACCCCTGGTCATCGGAAGACAGACCATGAACACTGAAGCTTTCTTT.

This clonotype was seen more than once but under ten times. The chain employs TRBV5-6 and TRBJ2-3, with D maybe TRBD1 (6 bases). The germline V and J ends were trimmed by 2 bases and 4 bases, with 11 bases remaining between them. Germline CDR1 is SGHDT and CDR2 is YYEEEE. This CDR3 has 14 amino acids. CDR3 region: CASSLQGVPDTQYF. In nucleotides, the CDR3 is TGTGCCAGCAGCTTACAGGGCGTTCCAGATACGCAGTATTTT.

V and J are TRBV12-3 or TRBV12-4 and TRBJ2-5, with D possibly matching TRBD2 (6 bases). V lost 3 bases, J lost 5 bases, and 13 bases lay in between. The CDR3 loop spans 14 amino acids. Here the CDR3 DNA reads TGTGCCAGCAGTTTGGCGGGGAGTCGCGAGACCCAGTACTTC. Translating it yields CASSLAGSRETQYF.

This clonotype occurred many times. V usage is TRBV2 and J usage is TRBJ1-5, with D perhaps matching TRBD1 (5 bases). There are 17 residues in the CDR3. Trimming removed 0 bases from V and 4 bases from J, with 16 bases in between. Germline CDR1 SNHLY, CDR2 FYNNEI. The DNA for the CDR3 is TGTGCCAGCAGTGAAGCGCTTCGGGGCAGAGTAAATCAGCCCCAGCATTTT. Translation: CASSEALRGRVNQPQHF.

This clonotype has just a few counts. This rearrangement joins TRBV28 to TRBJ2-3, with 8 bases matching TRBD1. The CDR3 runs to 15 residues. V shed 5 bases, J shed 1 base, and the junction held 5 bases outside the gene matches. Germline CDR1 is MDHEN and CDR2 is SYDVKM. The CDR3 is CASSPGGAGTDTQYF. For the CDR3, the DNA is TGTGCCAGCAGTCCAGGGGGCGCAGGCACAGATACGCAGTATTTT.

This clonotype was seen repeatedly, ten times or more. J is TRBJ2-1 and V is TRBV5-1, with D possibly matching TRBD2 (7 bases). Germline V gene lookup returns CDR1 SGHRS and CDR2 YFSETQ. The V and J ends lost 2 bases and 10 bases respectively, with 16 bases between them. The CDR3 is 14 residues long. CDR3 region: CASSFAGAGLEQFF. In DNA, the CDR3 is TGCGCCAGCAGCTTCGCGGGGGCCGGATTGGAGCAGTTCTTC.

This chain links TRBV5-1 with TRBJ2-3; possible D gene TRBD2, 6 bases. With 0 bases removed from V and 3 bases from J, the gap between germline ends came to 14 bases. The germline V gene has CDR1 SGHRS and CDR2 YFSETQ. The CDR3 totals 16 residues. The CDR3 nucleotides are TGCGCCAGCAGCTTGGAGACTAGAAGTAAGACAGATACGCAGTATTTT. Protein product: CASSLETRSKTDTQYF.

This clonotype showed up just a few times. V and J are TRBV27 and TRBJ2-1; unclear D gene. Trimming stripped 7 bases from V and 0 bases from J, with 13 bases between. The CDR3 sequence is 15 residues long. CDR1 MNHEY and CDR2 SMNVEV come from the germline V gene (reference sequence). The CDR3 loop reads CASKGSGNSYNEQFF. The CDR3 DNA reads TGTGCCAGCAAAGGGTCCGGCAACTCCTACAATGAGCAGTTCTTC.

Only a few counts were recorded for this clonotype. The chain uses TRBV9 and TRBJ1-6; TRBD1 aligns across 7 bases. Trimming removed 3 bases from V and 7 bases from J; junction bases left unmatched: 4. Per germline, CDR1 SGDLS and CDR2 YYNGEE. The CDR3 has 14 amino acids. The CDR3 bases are TGTGCCAGCAGCGCACAGGGGTGGAATTCACCCCTCCACTTT. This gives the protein CASSAQGWNSPLHF.

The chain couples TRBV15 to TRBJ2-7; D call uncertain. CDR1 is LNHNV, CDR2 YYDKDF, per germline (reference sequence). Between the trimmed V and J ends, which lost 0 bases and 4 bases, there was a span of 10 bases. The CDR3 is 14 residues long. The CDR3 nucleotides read TGTGCCACCAGCAGAGATCGGAGCCAATACGAGCAGTACTTC. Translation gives CATSRDRSQYEQYF.

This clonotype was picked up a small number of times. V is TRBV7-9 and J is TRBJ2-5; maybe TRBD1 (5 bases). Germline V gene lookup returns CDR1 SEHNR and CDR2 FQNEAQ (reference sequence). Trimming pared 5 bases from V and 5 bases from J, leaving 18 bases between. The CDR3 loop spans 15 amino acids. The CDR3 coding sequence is TGTGCCAGCAGCCCATCAGGGTACCTCGGGGAGACCCAGTACTTC. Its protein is CASSPSGYLGETQYF.

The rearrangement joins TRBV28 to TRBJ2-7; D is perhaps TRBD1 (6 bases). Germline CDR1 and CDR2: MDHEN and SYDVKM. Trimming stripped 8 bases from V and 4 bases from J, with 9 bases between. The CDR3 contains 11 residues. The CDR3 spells CASLGAYEQYF. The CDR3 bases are TGTGCCAGCTTGGGGGCTTACGAGCAGTACTTC.

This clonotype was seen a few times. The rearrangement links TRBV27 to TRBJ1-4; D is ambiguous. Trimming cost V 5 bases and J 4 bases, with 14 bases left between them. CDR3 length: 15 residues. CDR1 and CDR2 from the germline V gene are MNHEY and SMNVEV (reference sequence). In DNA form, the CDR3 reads TGTGCCAGCAGTCCCGGGAGAAGCTTTAATGAAAAACTGTTTTTT. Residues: CASSPGRSFNEKLFF. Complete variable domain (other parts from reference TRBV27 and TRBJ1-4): EAQVTQNPRYLITVTGKKLTVTCSQNMNHEYMSWYRQDPGLGLRQIYYSMNVEVTDKGDVPEGYKVSRKEKRNFPLILESPSPNQTSLYFCASSPGRSFNEKLFFGSGTQLSVL.

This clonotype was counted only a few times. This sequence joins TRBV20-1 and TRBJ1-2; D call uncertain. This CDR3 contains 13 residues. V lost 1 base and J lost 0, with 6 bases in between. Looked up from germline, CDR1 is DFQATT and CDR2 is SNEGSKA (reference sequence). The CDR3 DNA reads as TGCAGTGCTAGAGTATCACCTAACTATGGCTACACCTTC. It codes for CSARVSPNYGYTF.

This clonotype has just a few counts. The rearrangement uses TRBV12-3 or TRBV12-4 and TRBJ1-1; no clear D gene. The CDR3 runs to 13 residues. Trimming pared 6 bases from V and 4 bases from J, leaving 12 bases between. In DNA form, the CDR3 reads TGTGCCAGCAGCCCCTGGATGGGCACTGAAGCTTTCTTT. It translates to CASSPWMGTEAFF.

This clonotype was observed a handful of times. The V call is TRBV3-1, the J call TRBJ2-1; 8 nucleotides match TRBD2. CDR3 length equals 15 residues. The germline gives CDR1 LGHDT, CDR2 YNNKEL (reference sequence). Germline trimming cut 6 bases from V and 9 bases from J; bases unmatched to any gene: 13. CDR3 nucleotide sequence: TGTGCCAGCAGAGCTACACCGGGACTAGAAAGTGAGCAGTTCTTC. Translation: CASRATPGLESEQFF.